One sample yielded the 7 T cell receptor beta chains listed below, sequenced in a study of T cells in Graves' hyperthyroidism and ophthalmopathy. Researchers took RNA transcripts and amplified the TCR beta CDR3 regions from them. During a first-round RT-PCR of the TCR CDR3, the HTBI primer set was used. Via MiXCR, TCRdb re-called the multiplex PCR reads, giving one row per CDR3 protein. The table includes hundreds of thousands of distinct CDR3 sequences, 15% to 20% detected once. The sequenced sample was blood. The receptors stem from a woman in her forties or fifties with Graves' hyperthyroidism that later progressed to Graves' ophthalmopathy.

This chain connects TRBV5-4 to TRBJ1-3; unclear D gene. From germline, CDR1 is SGHNT and CDR2 YYREEE (reference sequence). The CDR3 is 15 residues long. Trimming left V 0 bases short and J 0 bases short, with 7 bases between. The CDR3, as DNA: TGTGCCAGCAGCTTGGGAGCCAGCTCTGGAAACACCATATATTTT. It codes for CASSLGASSGNTIYF.

This clonotype showed up just a few times. The CDR3 reads CASSPQGVEGTEAFF. In DNA form, the CDR3 reads TGTGCCAGCAGCCCCCAGGGCGTTGAGGGAACTGAAGCTTTCTTT. The J gene is TRBJ1-1, the V gene TRBV7-3, with D possibly TRBD1 on 5 matching bases. Trimming left V 5 bases short and J 5 bases short, with 18 bases between. Germline V gene lookup returns CDR1 SGHTA and CDR2 FQGTGA. The CDR3 spans 15 residues.

The chain is built from TRBV7-9 and TRBJ1-4; D remains ambiguous. From germline, CDR1 is SEHNR and CDR2 FQNEAQ (reference sequence). The CDR3 covers 14 residues. With 5 bases removed from V and 7 bases from J, the gap between germline ends came to 14 bases. CDR3 sequence reads: CASSNLGPAEKLFF. In DNA, the CDR3 is TGTGCCAGCAGCAACCTAGGCCCAGCTGAAAAACTGTTTTTT.

There are many counts of this clonotype. J is TRBJ1-2 and V is TRBV12-3 or TRBV12-4; TRBD1 aligns across 9 bases. V shed 5 bases, J shed 6 bases, and the junction held 10 bases outside the gene matches. This CDR3 comprises 15 residues. CDR3 bases: TGTGCCAGCAGTCTGCTAACACAGGGGGCCGATGGCTACACCTTC. Its translation: CASSLLTQGADGYTF.

The chain links TRBV13 to TRBJ1-6, with TRBD1 identical over 8 bases. With V trimmed by 5 bases and J by 7 bases, 7 bases remained unmatched. The length of the CDR3 is 15 residues. Germline CDR1 PRHDT, CDR2 FYEKMQ (reference sequence). In DNA, the CDR3 is TGTGCCAGCAGCGCCCGACAGGGGAGGAATTCACCCCTCCACTTT. Protein sequence: CASSARQGRNSPLHF.

This chain connects TRBV4-2 to TRBJ2-7; D perhaps matches TRBD1 (5 bases). V was clipped by 1 base and J by 3 bases, with 13 bases between them. CDR3 length equals 15 residues. Germline CDR1 reads LGHNA; CDR2 reads YNFKEQ. The CDR3 DNA reads TGTGCCAGCAGCCAAGGTGCACAGGTCATCTACGAGCAGTACTTC. As protein: CASSQGAQVIYEQYF.

This clonotype has ten or more counts. V usage is TRBV2 and J usage is TRBJ2-7; TRBD1 is a possible D gene (7 bases). The CDR3 sequence is 13 residues long. Germline values: CDR1 SNHLY, CDR2 FYNNEI. V was pared by 10 bases and J by 1 base, with 14 bases between. Written as DNA, the CDR3 is TGTGCCACCCTGGCGGGACAGTCCTACGAGCAGTACTTC. Translating it yields CATLAGQSYEQYF.